This passage covers 21 T cell receptor beta chains from one sample sequenced in a study of cytomegalovirus exposure and HLA in healthy donors. The PCR had 60 Vbeta and 13 Jbeta primers. The repertoire was sequenced with immunoSEQ multiplex PCR; TCRdb's copy has only in-frame clones and lacks some. The sample lists 150,000 to 180,000 clones, under 80% seen once, with 2.1% in the top ten. Material for sequencing was PBMCs. The receptors originated from a man under 40 in good health and CMV-seronegative.

The chain employs TRBV28 and TRBJ1-1; TRBD1 might be the D (6 bases). The V end lost 5 bases, the J end lost 2 bases, and 12 bases lay between the germline ends. Germline V gives CDR1 MDHEN, CDR2 SYDVKM. The CDR3 is 14 residues long. The CDR3 DNA follows: TGTGCCAGCAGTCGACAGGCAGCAAACACTGAAGCTTTCTTT. It is translated as CASSRQAANTEAFF.

This chain connects TRBV27 to TRBJ2-1, with 11 bases that match TRBD2. The CDR3 length is 15 residues. Germline CDR1 is MNHEY and CDR2 is SMNVEV (reference sequence). The V gene end was trimmed by 2 bases and the J gene end by 9 bases; junction bases not matched to a gene: 6. The CDR3 loop is CASSLEIAGGREQFF. CDR3 nucleotide sequence: TGTGCCAGCAGTTTAGAGATAGCGGGGGGGCGTGAGCAGTTCTTC.

In this sample, this clone turned up once. The J gene is TRBJ1-5, the V gene TRBV7-2; D possibly corresponds to TRBD1 (6 bases). Germline-derived CDR1 and CDR2 are SGHTA and FQGNSA. Trimming took 5 bases from V and 5 from J, leaving 19 bases between them. The CDR3 is 16 amino acids. The CDR3 spells CASSQTFDRTHQPQHF. CDR3 in DNA: TGTGCCAGCAGCCAAACATTCGACAGGACTCATCAGCCCCAGCATTTT.

This clone was seen a single time. The CDR3 spells CASSPPRDTGELFF. DNA for the CDR3: TGTGCCAGCAGCCCACCACGAGACACCGGGGAGCTGTTTTTT. This chain uses TRBV7-9 with TRBJ2-2; no firm D call. This CDR3 has 14 residues. V lost 5 bases to trimming and J lost 3 bases, with 10 bases between them. Per the germline V gene, CDR1 is SEHNR and CDR2 is FQNEAQ (reference sequence).

This clone was recorded once. This chain connects TRBV11-1 to TRBJ2-3, with D perhaps TRBD2 (5 bases). CDR1 is SGHAT and CDR2 is FQDESV in the germline V gene (reference sequence). This CDR3 contains 15 residues. The germline V and J ends were trimmed by 5 bases and 2 bases, with 14 bases remaining between them. As DNA, the CDR3 is TGTGCCAGCAGCCCAGGAGAGGGCCACACAGATACGCAGTATTTT. Amino acids: CASSPGEGHTDTQYF.

V and J are TRBV6-1 and TRBJ2-1, with TRBD2 matching over 10 bases. Germline trimming cut 0 bases from V and 4 bases from J; bases unmatched to any gene: 6. The CDR3 length is 17 residues. The V gene's germline CDR1 is MNHNS and CDR2 SASEGT. The CDR3 DNA is TGTGCCAGCAGTGAAGCCCTCGGGACTAGCGTTTACAATGAGCAGTTCTTC. This sequence encodes CASSEALGTSVYNEQFF.

The rearrangement joins TRBV6-1 to TRBJ1-2; D is ambiguous. Germline V gives CDR1 MNHNS, CDR2 SASEGT. The CDR3 loop spans 12 amino acids. V lost 4 bases and J lost 7, with 10 bases in between. CDR3 coding DNA: TGTGCCAGCAGTGTAGGAGGGTCTGGCTACACCTTC. Translation: CASSVGGSGYTF.

The V gene is TRBV6-1, the J gene TRBJ1-5; 7 bases are a match to TRBD1. V shed 11 bases, J shed 11 bases, and the junction held 15 bases outside the gene matches. This CDR3 spans 13 amino acids. In germline, CDR1 is MNHNS, CDR2 SASEGT. In DNA form, the CDR3 reads TGTGCCCTCCCGACAGGGCCCTTGTTTGCCCAGCATTTT. It translates to CALPTGPLFAQHF.

This rearrangement joins TRBV13 to TRBJ2-5, with 12 bases identical to TRBD2. The last part of the DNA fits TRBJ2-7 better; the J call may be wrong. This CDR3 region has 17 residues. The germline gives CDR1 PRHDT, CDR2 FYEKMQ (reference sequence). The CDR3 loop is CASSLSRLAGGPGEQYF. The CDR3 coding sequence is TGTGCCAGCAGCTTAAGCCGGCTAGCGGGGGGGCCGGGCGAGCAGTACTTC.

The chain carries TRBV5-1 and TRBJ2-3, with 10 bases lining up with TRBD1. After removal of 3 bases from V and 1 base from J, the junction contained 2 bases not matched to a gene. CDR1 and CDR2 from the germline V gene are SGHRS and YFSETQ. The CDR3 length is 15 residues. The chain's CDR3 is CASSSGTGGTDTQYF. In DNA, the CDR3 is TGCGCCAGCAGCTCGGGGACAGGGGGCACAGATACGCAGTATTTT.

The V gene is TRBV7-8, the J gene TRBJ2-1, with 8 bases identical to TRBD2. V was pared by 1 base and J by 12 bases, with 8 bases of the junction left unmatched. Per the germline V gene, CDR1 is SGHVS and CDR2 is FQNEAQ. The CDR3 sequence is 14 residues long. CDR3 sequence reads: CASSLEGRGGWQFF. In DNA form, the CDR3 reads TGTGCCAGCAGCTTAGAAGGACGGGGGGGCTGGCAGTTCTTC.

The genes are TRBV28 and TRBJ1-5, with D possibly matching TRBD1 (6 bases). Per the germline V gene, CDR1 is MDHEN and CDR2 is SYDVKM. V shed 5 bases and J shed 9 bases, with 17 bases lying between them. The CDR3 sequence is 14 residues long. CDR3 bases: TGTGCCAGCAGTCTCGGGGGGCAACGGGGGCCCCAGCATTTT. This sequence encodes CASSLGGQRGPQHF.

V usage is TRBV6-4 and J usage is TRBJ2-3; 8 bases agree with TRBD2. Trimming removed 3 bases from V and 4 bases from J; junction bases left unmatched: 6. The germline V gene has CDR1 MRHNA and CDR2 SNTAGT. The CDR3 length is 15 residues. The CDR3 DNA is TGTGCCAGCAGTGAGGGACTAGGAGAGGCAGATACGCAGTATTTT. Its protein product is CASSEGLGEADTQYF.

This chain connects TRBV27 to TRBJ1-5, with TRBD1 as a possible D gene (6 bases). CDR3 size: 13 residues. The V gene's germline CDR1 is MNHEY and CDR2 SMNVEV (reference sequence). Deletions cut 8 bases from V and 4 bases from J, with 12 bases between. The CDR3 spells CASGFQGNQPQHF. DNA for the CDR3: TGTGCCAGCGGATTCCAGGGGAATCAGCCCCAGCATTTT.

This chain uses TRBV5-1 with TRBJ1-3; 7 positions match TRBD1. V dropped 4 bases and J dropped 0; count of bases not matched to a gene: 4. The CDR3 has 15 amino acids. Germline lookup yields CDR1 SGHRS and CDR2 YFSETQ. CDR3 sequence (DNA): TGCGCCAGCAGCACGGCAGGGGGCTCTGGAAACACCATATATTTT. Translating gives CASSTAGGSGNTIYF.

The V and J genes are TRBV6-4 and TRBJ2-3; TRBD1 is a possible D gene (5 bases). This CDR3 contains 15 residues. V shed 0 bases and J shed 0 bases, with 7 bases lying between them. The V gene's germline CDR1 is MRHNA and CDR2 SNTAGT. CDR3 sequence reads: CASSDSDRSTDTQYF. The DNA for the CDR3 is TGTGCCAGCAGTGACTCTGACAGAAGCACAGATACGCAGTATTTT.

CDR3 protein: CASSFGQASNEKLFF. CDR3 sequence (DNA): TGTGCCAGCAGCTTTGGACAGGCCTCTAATGAAAAACTGTTTTTT. V usage is TRBV6-1 and J usage is TRBJ1-4; 7 nucleotides align to TRBD1. Germline values: CDR1 MNHNS, CDR2 SASEGT. With V trimmed by 6 bases and J by 3 bases, 7 bases remained unmatched. The CDR3 totals 15 residues.

This clone was seen only a few times. CDR3 region: CASSVGQENSPLHF. The CDR3 DNA sequence: TGTGCCAGCAGTGTCGGACAGGAGAATTCACCCCTCCACTTT. This rearrangement joins TRBV6-1 to TRBJ1-6; TRBD1 aligns across 7 bases. Trimming at V came to 4 bases and at J to 7 bases, leaving 4 bases not matched to a gene. Germline CDR1 reads MNHNS; CDR2 reads SASEGT. The CDR3 is 14 residues long.

This chain links TRBV16 with TRBJ2-3, with D maybe TRBD2 (5 bases). This CDR3 spans 15 amino acids. Trimming shortened V by 2 bases and J by 0 bases, and 9 bases separated the two germline ends. CDR1 and CDR2 from the germline V gene are KGHSY and FQNENV. CDR3 coding DNA: TGTGCCAGCAGCCAAGTCGGGGTTAGCACAGATACGCAGTATTTT. As protein: CASSQVGVSTDTQYF.

The chain has TRBV29-1 and TRBJ2-1; tentative D call: TRBD2 (6 bases). Germline values: CDR1 SQVTM, CDR2 ANQGSEA. The CDR3 extends over 15 amino acids. Trimming took 7 bases from V and 8 from J, leaving 24 bases between them. This CDR3 reads CSARRGPGVGDEQFF. The DNA for the CDR3 is TGCAGCGCCAGACGCGGGCCGGGGGTTGGCGATGAGCAGTTCTTC.

V usage is TRBV18 and J usage is TRBJ1-6; TRBD1 aligns across 8 bases. The CDR3 totals 15 residues. Unmatched junction bases numbered 7, after V lost 6 bases and J lost 6 bases. Germline CDR1 KGHSH, CDR2 LQKENI. Here the CDR3 reads CASSRGGTGNSPLHF. The CDR3 bases are TGTGCCAGCTCCCGGGGAGGGACAGGTAATTCACCCCTCCACTTT.